One and the same sample provided the 27 T cell receptor beta chains below, sequenced in a study of shared clonotypes between healthy human individuals. Sequenced by immunoSEQ multiplex PCR; TCRdb stores in-frame clones only, minus some. The sample consists of approximately 2.4 million clones, 95% of them appearing once. The sample consisted of naive CD4+ T cells sorted from blood. The subset is: CD45RA+ positively selected. Source of these receptors: a man aged 18 to 30 in good health.

V and J are TRBV6-5 and TRBJ2-1, with D possibly TRBD1 on 6 matching bases. CDR3 length equals 13 residues. Per germline, CDR1 MNHEY and CDR2 SVGAGI. The V end was cut by 5 bases, the J end by 3 bases, with 8 bases between. CDR3 bases: TGTGCCAGCAGTAGGACAGTCTACAATGAGCAGTTCTTC. Its protein product is CASSRTVYNEQFF.

The chain couples TRBV28 to TRBJ1-4; D unresolved. The V end was cut by 7 bases, the J end by 4 bases, with 16 bases between. Germline assignment: CDR1 MDHEN and CDR2 SYDVKM. The CDR3 has 15 amino acids. The CDR3 coding sequence is TGTGCCAGCACCCAACACACGGGGTATAATGAAAAACTGTTTTTT. Amino acid sequence: CASTQHTGYNEKLFF.

V is TRBV6-1 and J is TRBJ1-1; D call uncertain. CDR3 length: 14 residues. Trimming removed 7 bases at V and 0 bases at J, with 12 bases between. CDR1 and CDR2 from the germline V gene are MNHNS and SASEGT. The DNA of the CDR3 is TGTGCCAGCACCGGTGGTAGATTGAACACTGAAGCTTTCTTT. The encoded protein is CASTGGRLNTEAFF.

The V and J genes are TRBV11-1 and TRBJ2-1, with D hard to call. CDR1 and CDR2 from the germline V gene are SGHAT and FQDESV (reference sequence). V was clipped by 1 base and J by 9 bases, with 7 bases between them. This CDR3 spans 12 amino acids. In DNA form, the CDR3 reads TGTGCCAGCAGCTTAGAGGGCCTTGAGCAGTTCTTC. It yields the protein CASSLEGLEQFF.

The chain uses TRBV6-1 and TRBJ2-1; 11 bases match TRBD2. The CDR3 totals 15 residues. The trim removed 6 bases at V and 6 bases at J, leaving 7 bases unmatched. Germline-derived CDR1 and CDR2 are MNHNS and SASEGT. DNA for the CDR3: TGTGCCAGCAGCGTACTAGCGGGGGCTCCCAATGAGCAGTTCTTC. Its protein product is CASSVLAGAPNEQFF.

For the CDR3, the DNA is TGCGCCAGCAGCCAGCTAGCAGGGGCGGTTGGAGAGACCCAGTACTTC. Translating gives CASSQLAGAVGETQYF. This chain uses TRBV4-1 with TRBJ2-5, with D maybe TRBD1 (6 bases). CDR3 size: 16 residues. V dropped 3 bases and J dropped 4 bases, with 18 bases sitting between them. CDR1 is MGHRA and CDR2 is YSYEKL in the germline V gene.

On this clone itself: Other DNA sequences in the same sample also yield this CDR3. The chain joins TRBV7-2 to TRBJ1-2; TRBD1 might be the D (5 bases). Germline V lookup: CDR1 SGHTA, CDR2 FQGNSA. Trimming removed 1 base from V and 4 bases from J, with 13 bases in between. This CDR3 contains 15 residues. CDR3 sequence reads: CASSLEGPGPYGYTF. As DNA, the CDR3 is TGTGCCAGCAGCTTAGAGGGACCGGGCCCCTATGGCTACACCTTC.

The chain employs TRBV7-9 and TRBJ2-3; 9 bases fit TRBD1. V lost 5 bases to trimming and J lost 4 bases; unmatched junction nucleotides: 7. Germline CDR1 is SEHNR and CDR2 is FQNEAQ (reference sequence). This CDR3 is 15 amino acids long. For the CDR3, the DNA is TGTGCCAGCAGCACGGGACAGGGTGAGGCAGATACGCAGTATTTT. It translates to CASSTGQGEADTQYF.

V and J are TRBV18 and TRBJ2-3; no definite D call. The CDR3 contains 15 residues. CDR1 and CDR2 (germline): KGHSH, LQKENI. V lost 4 bases, J lost 2 bases, and 13 bases lay in between. DNA of the CDR3: TGTGCCAGCTCACAGCTCTCGGGCAACACAGATACGCAGTATTTT. This encodes CASSQLSGNTDTQYF. Together with reference TRBV18 and TRBJ2-3, the CDR3 gives the full variable domain: NAGVMQNPRHLVRRRGQEARLRCSPMKGHSHVYWYRQLPEEGLKFMVYLQKENIIDESGMPKERFSAEFPKEGPSILRIQQVVRGDSAAYFCASSQLSGNTDTQYFGPGTRLTVL.

The chain uses TRBV6-4 and TRBJ1-5, with D unclear. Trimming took off 2 bases at V and 6 bases at J, with 8 bases between the two ends. Germline CDR1 is MRHNA and CDR2 is SNTAGT. The CDR3 spans 13 residues. The CDR3 sequence is CASSDGGSQPQHF. CDR3 sequence (DNA): TGTGCCAGCAGTGACGGAGGCAGTCAGCCCCAGCATTTT.

This clone was observed a single time. The chain links TRBV7-2 to TRBJ2-4; D is unclear. Germline V gene sequence: CDR1 SGHTA, CDR2 FQGNSA. The CDR3 totals 13 residues. V shed 6 bases and J shed 11 bases, with 17 bases lying between them. CDR3 bases: TGTGCCAGCAGTGCCCGAGTGCCTCTCTTTCAGTACTTC. Translated, it gives CASSARVPLFQYF. The whole variable domain, remainder taken from reference TRBV7-2 and TRBJ2-4, is GAGVSQSPSNKVTEKGKDVELRCDPISGHTALYWYRQSLGQGLEFLIYFQGNSAPDKSGLPSDRFSAERTGGSVSTLTIQRTQQEDSAVYLCASSARVPLFQYFGAGTRLSVL.

The J gene is TRBJ2-1, the V gene TRBV10-3; maybe TRBD2 (6 bases). There are 14 residues in the CDR3. Trimming took 7 bases from V and 4 from J, leaving 14 bases between them. Germline V lookup: CDR1 ENHRY, CDR2 SYGVKD. Here the CDR3 reads CAIIIAAGYNEQFF. For the CDR3, the DNA is TGTGCCATCATCATAGCGGCGGGATACAATGAGCAGTTCTTC.

This clone came up once. CDR3 in DNA: TGCGCCAGCAGCCAAACCCAGGGTTGGGTCACTGAAGCTTTCTTT. This encodes CASSQTQGWVTEAFF. This chain links TRBV4-1 with TRBJ1-1, with a tentative D call TRBD1 (5 bases). V was shortened by 2 bases and J by 4 bases, with 14 bases between the two germline ends. There are 15 residues in the CDR3. Germline values: CDR1 MGHRA, CDR2 YSYEKL.

The chain recombines TRBV18 with TRBJ2-5; D unresolved. V shed 4 bases and J shed 1 base, with 16 bases lying between them. Germline V gene sequence: CDR1 KGHSH, CDR2 LQKENI. The CDR3 spans 16 residues. CDR3 protein: CASSLLIINPQETQYF. The DNA of the CDR3 is TGTGCCAGCTCACTACTAATCATTAATCCCCAAGAGACCCAGTACTTC.

A few counts support this clone. This same CDR3 is encoded by further DNA sequences in the sample. The chain is built from TRBV11-2 and TRBJ1-6; D is uncertain. The CDR3 runs to 12 residues. V was shortened by 0 bases and J by 10 bases, with 4 bases between the two germline ends. From germline, CDR1 is SGHAT and CDR2 FQNNGV. The CDR3 loop reads CASSLDSSPLHF. In DNA, the CDR3 is TGTGCCAGCAGCTTAGACTCCTCACCCCTCCACTTT.

To note about this clone: The sample has other DNA sequences that encode this CDR3 too. The rearrangement uses TRBV2 and TRBJ2-1; 8 bases are a match to TRBD1. Unmatched junction bases numbered 2, after V lost 3 bases and J lost 1 base. CDR1 is SNHLY, CDR2 FYNNEI, per germline. This CDR3 region has 15 residues. CDR3 loop: CASSDDRGSYNEQFF. The CDR3 DNA follows: TGTGCCAGCAGTGACGACAGGGGTTCCTACAATGAGCAGTTCTTC.

For this clone: The same CDR3 can be traced to other DNA sequences in this sample. The V gene is TRBV27, the J gene TRBJ2-3, with a weak D call TRBD1 (6 bases). The CDR3 has 14 amino acids. V was pared by 4 bases and J by 0 bases, with 8 bases between. Germline assignment: CDR1 MNHEY and CDR2 SMNVEV (reference sequence). CDR3 nucleotides: TGTGCCAGCAGTTGGGGGCAGAGCACAGATACGCAGTATTTT. It is translated as CASSWGQSTDTQYF.

The V and J genes are TRBV7-9 and TRBJ2-1, with a possible D match to TRBD1 (7 bases). The CDR3 runs to 15 residues. CDR1 SEHNR and CDR2 FQNEAQ come from the germline V gene (reference sequence). The ends were cut back, 3 bases at V and 6 bases at J, with 15 bases in the middle. The DNA for the CDR3 is TGTGCCAGCAGCTTGTCGGAGGGGGCTTCCAATGAGCAGTTCTTC. Its protein product is CASSLSEGASNEQFF.

Here the CDR3 reads CASSPGTGYNEQFF. In DNA, the CDR3 is TGTGCCAGCAGCCCAGGGACAGGGTACAATGAGCAGTTCTTC. The chain uses TRBV7-2 and TRBJ2-1; TRBD1 aligns across 9 bases. CDR3 length: 14 amino acids. Trimming at V came to 5 bases and at J to 4 bases, leaving 3 bases not matched to a gene. Germline CDR1 SGHTA, CDR2 FQGNSA.

The V and J genes are TRBV5-1 and TRBJ2-1, with 10 bases that match TRBD2. V lost 5 bases, J lost 7 bases, and 9 bases stayed unmatched. Germline V gene sequence: CDR1 SGHRS, CDR2 YFSETQ. This CDR3 spans 15 amino acids. This chain's CDR3 is CASRNTGTSVNEQFF. As DNA, the CDR3 is TGCGCCAGCAGGAACACCGGGACTAGCGTGAATGAGCAGTTCTTC.

The V gene is TRBV29-1, the J gene TRBJ2-3; TRBD2 matches at 11 bases. Germline V CDR1 and CDR2: SQVTM, ANQGSEA. V gave up 8 bases and J gave up 4 bases; unmatched junction bases: 5. The CDR3 spans 13 residues. The chain's CDR3 is CSSLAGAADTQYF. The CDR3 DNA reads as TGCAGCTCACTAGCGGGAGCAGCAGATACGCAGTATTTT.

The rearrangement joins TRBV6-5 to TRBJ1-6, with TRBD1 matching 8 bases. Germline trimming cut 5 bases from V and 8 bases from J; bases unmatched to any gene: 8. Germline V gene lookup returns CDR1 MNHEY and CDR2 SVGAGI. The CDR3 length is 15 residues. Written as DNA, the CDR3 is TGTGCCAGCAGTATTAAAGGACAGGGCTATTCACCCCTCCACTTT. Translated: CASSIKGQGYSPLHF.

The chain is built from TRBV7-8 and TRBJ2-5, with 11 positions matching TRBD2. This CDR3 is built from 16 residues. Looked up from germline, CDR1 is SGHVS and CDR2 is FQNEAQ. V was pared by 5 bases and J by 2 bases, with 7 bases of the junction left unmatched. Here the CDR3 DNA reads TGTGCCAGCAGCGAGGGGCTAGCGGGGGGACAAGAGACCCAGTACTTC. Protein: CASSEGLAGGQETQYF.

This clone was seen once. The rearrangement links TRBV7-8 to TRBJ2-7, with D perhaps matching TRBD1 or TRBD2 (5 bases each). Trimming took 5 bases from V and 0 from J, leaving 11 bases between them. The germline gives CDR1 SGHVS, CDR2 FQNEAQ. The CDR3 is 14 amino acids. The CDR3 DNA is TGTGCCAGCAGCCAGGGACGGGTCTCCTACGAGCAGTACTTC. Translating gives CASSQGRVSYEQYF.

This chain uses TRBV30 with TRBJ2-3; possibly TRBD2 for D (6 bases). Germline assignment: CDR1 GTSNPN and CDR2 SVGIG (reference sequence). The CDR3 runs 15 residues. Trimming shortened V by 1 base and J by 0 bases, and 11 bases separated the two germline ends. The CDR3 DNA reads as TGTGCCTGGAGTGACCTGGCGGGAAGCACAGATACGCAGTATTTT. Translation: CAWSDLAGSTDTQYF.

The chain uses TRBV7-9 and TRBJ1-1; D possibly corresponds to TRBD1 (5 bases). Germline-derived CDR1 and CDR2 are SEHNR and FQNEAQ (reference sequence). The CDR3 covers 14 residues. V gave up 6 bases and J gave up 5 bases, with 16 bases separating them. The CDR3 DNA reads as TGTGCCAGCAGATCCCGGGGGAAAGGGACTGAAGCTTTCTTT. Translation gives CASRSRGKGTEAFF.

The chain recombines TRBV5-6 with TRBJ2-7, with D possibly being TRBD1 or TRBD2 (5 bases each). The germline V gene encodes CDR1 SGHDT and CDR2 YYEEEE. This CDR3 has 15 residues. V shed 0 bases and J shed 6 bases, with 16 bases lying between them. The CDR3 DNA is TGTGCCAGCAGCTTGGTCGCAGGCGGTGGGGGCGAGCAGTACTTC. It is translated as CASSLVAGGGGEQYF.